Shown below are 12 T cell receptor beta chains from a single sample sequenced in a study of cytomegalovirus exposure and HLA in healthy donors. The PCR was carried out with 60 Vbeta primers and 13 Jbeta primers. TCRdb's table, derived via immunoSEQ multiplex PCR, lists solely in-frame clones and lacks some. The table lists about 180,000 clones, approximately 82% of them singletons, with around 1.2% in the top ten. Material for sequencing was PBMCs. Receptor source: a girl aged 2-10 years in good health and CMV-seropositive.

The chain employs TRBV9 and TRBJ1-2; 9 bases fit TRBD1. There are 15 residues in the CDR3. V gave up 5 bases and J gave up 4 bases; unmatched junction bases: 9. Germline V gene sequence: CDR1 SGDLS, CDR2 YYNGEE. CDR3 nucleotide sequence: TGTGCCAGCAGACGACCGGGACAGGGAATCTATGGCTACACCTTC. It codes for CASRRPGQGIYGYTF.

The CDR3 sequence is CASSSPGDHRYEQYF. DNA for the CDR3: TGTGCCAGCAGTTCCCCGGGAGACCACCGCTACGAGCAGTACTTC. The V call is TRBV6-5, the J call TRBJ2-7; tentatively, D is TRBD2 (6 bases). The ends were cut back, 4 bases at V and 3 bases at J, with 16 bases in the middle. Germline assignment: CDR1 MNHEY and CDR2 SVGAGI. The CDR3 runs 15 residues.

This sequence joins TRBV19 and TRBJ2-1; 7 bases are a match to TRBD2. V shed 5 bases, J shed 6 bases, and the junction held 16 bases outside the gene matches. This CDR3 region has 17 residues. Germline V CDR1 and CDR2: LNHDA, SQIVND (reference sequence). CDR3 region: CASSGGGAWDPINEQFF. CDR3 sequence (DNA): TGTGCCAGTAGTGGGGGAGGGGCATGGGACCCGATCAATGAGCAGTTCTTC. The whole variable domain, filled in from reference TRBV19 and TRBJ2-1, reads DGGITQSPKYLFRKEGQNVTLSCEQNLNHDAMYWYRQDPGQGLRLIYYSQIVNDFQKGDIAEGYSVSREKKESFPLTVTSAQKNPTAFYLCASSGGGAWDPINEQFFGPGTRLTVL.

The chain carries TRBV7-3 and TRBJ2-1; 8 bases fit TRBD2. From germline, CDR1 is SGHTA and CDR2 FQGTGA. The CDR3 extends over 15 amino acids. J lost 7 bases, V lost 4 bases, and 9 bases had no gene match. CDR3 bases: TGTGCCAGCAGCTCCCAGGGTAGCGGGATTAATGAGCAGTTCTTC. Protein sequence: CASSSQGSGINEQFF.

The chain couples TRBV4-2 to TRBJ2-5; D is uncertain. The CDR3 is 12 residues long. Germline V gene data show CDR1 as LGHNA and CDR2 as YNFKEQ. V was pared by 4 bases and J by 2 bases, with 5 bases between. Here the CDR3 reads CASSPSQETQYF. The CDR3 DNA is TGTGCCAGCAGCCCATCACAAGAGACCCAGTACTTC.

This clone was seen only a few times. This rearrangement joins TRBV5-1 to TRBJ2-1; 11 nucleotides agree with TRBD2. CDR3 length equals 17 residues. The junction had 8 bases not matched to a gene; V was cut back by 0 bases and J by 6 bases. Looked up from germline, CDR1 is SGHRS and CDR2 is YFSETQ. CDR3 in amino acids: CASSLGPTSGSLNEQFF. The CDR3 DNA follows: TGCGCCAGCAGCTTGGGACCCACTAGCGGGAGTCTCAATGAGCAGTTCTTC.

The chain's CDR3 is CSVEGDTTYEQYF. The CDR3 nucleotides read TGCAGCGTTGAAGGGGACACCACCTACGAGCAGTACTTC. The chain combines TRBV29-1 with TRBJ2-7; TRBD1 is a possible D gene (6 bases). Germline loops: CDR1 SQVTM, CDR2 ANQGSEA. Trimming removed 1 base from V and 2 bases from J, with 9 bases in between. This CDR3 contains 13 residues.

The CDR3 DNA follows: TGTGCCTGGAGTGGGACAGGGAACACTGAAGCTTTCTTT. Protein product: CAWSGTGNTEAFF. J is TRBJ1-1 and V is TRBV30; 7 bases agree with TRBD1. Unmatched junction bases numbered 0, after V lost 1 base and J lost 1 base. The CDR3 is 13 residues long. Germline V lookup: CDR1 GTSNPN, CDR2 SVGIG (reference sequence).

The chain uses TRBV19 and TRBJ2-7, with D perhaps TRBD1 (6 bases). CDR1 and CDR2 from the germline V gene are LNHDA and SQIVND (reference sequence). Trimming stripped 0 bases from V and 7 bases from J, with 16 bases between. The CDR3 totals 15 residues. The CDR3 DNA sequence: TGTGCCAGTAGTATAGACCAGGGGACCCCGAGGGAGCAGTACTTC. Its protein product is CASSIDQGTPREQYF.

The J gene is TRBJ2-1, the V gene TRBV6-5; D is uncertain. Trimming left V 0 bases short and J 5 bases short, with 14 bases between. CDR1 is MNHEY, CDR2 SVGAGI, per germline. The CDR3 is made up of 16 amino acids. Here the CDR3 reads CASSYSAPFGNNEQFF. CDR3 nucleotide sequence: TGTGCCAGCAGTTACTCAGCGCCGTTCGGAAACAATGAGCAGTTCTTC.

This chain connects TRBV11-2 to TRBJ2-7, with 7 bases lining up with TRBD1. CDR1 is SGHAT, CDR2 FQNNGV, per germline. This CDR3 contains 15 residues. J gave up 0 bases and V 3 bases, and 5 bases lay outside the gene matches. CDR3 sequence reads: CASSFYRGSSYEQYF. The DNA for the CDR3 is TGTGCCAGCAGCTTTTACAGGGGTAGCTCCTACGAGCAGTACTTC. The full variable domain, in which reference TRBV11-2 and TRBJ2-7 provide the parts outside the CDR3, is EAGVAQSPRYKIIEKRQSVAFWCNPISGHATLYWYQQILGQGPKLLIQFQNNGVVDDSQLPKDRFSAERLKGVDSTLKIQPAKLEDSAVYLCASSFYRGSSYEQYFGPGTRLTVT.

The chain carries TRBV5-1 and TRBJ2-1; TRBD2 aligns across 9 bases. V trimming: 0 bases; J trimming: 4 bases; junction bases outside the gene matches: 8. This CDR3 contains 17 residues. Germline V gives CDR1 SGHRS, CDR2 YFSETQ. The CDR3 DNA reads TGCGCCAGCAGCTTGGATTTGGCGGGAGGGATTTACAATGAGCAGTTCTTC. Protein product: CASSLDLAGGIYNEQFF.